The 6 T cell receptor beta chains listed next were all sequenced from one sample in a study of tumor and adjacent non-tumor tissue in lung cancer. No cell sorting was done before RNA was extracted from the tissue. A modified ARM-PCR protocol with three rounds of nested PCR amplified TCRbeta. TCRdb analysed the multiplex PCR reads with MiXCR anew, one entry per CDR3 protein. Of more than 75,000 distinct CDR3 sequences listed, around 70% are singletons. The sequenced sample consisted of lung tumor tissue. The receptors here all came from a woman aged 70-85 years with non-small cell lung cancer.

In regard to this clonotype: The junction departs from the called germline gene at one end, perhaps through a read error. Written as DNA, the CDR3 is TGTGCCCGTAGCCTTACCGGACAGGGGGACACTGAGGCTTTCTTT. It is translated as CARSLTGQGDTEAFF. The rearrangement joins TRBV5-4 to TRBJ1-1, with TRBD1 matching over 10 bases. Germline CDR1 reads SGHNT; CDR2 reads YYREEE (reference sequence). The CDR3 consists of 15 residues.

As for this clonotype: Mismatch with germline at one junction end may stem from a read error. The V gene is TRBV6-5, the J gene TRBJ1-1; D gene uncertain. The CDR3 sequence is 15 residues long. In germline, CDR1 is MNHEY, CDR2 SVGAGI. CDR3 DNA: TGTGCCAGCAGCTCCCGGCCCCCGTGGGAGACTGAAGCTATCTTT. Translated, it gives CASSSRPPWETEAIF.

As for this clonotype: Sequence at one end of the junction differs from germline and may be a read error. The rearrangement joins TRBV10-1 to TRBJ2-1; TRBD2 is a possible D gene (6 bases). The CDR3 runs to 12 residues. CDR1 and CDR2 (germline): WNHNN, SYGVQD (reference sequence). The CDR3 nucleotides are TGCACCAGCAGTGGCCTAGCGAATGAGCAGTTCTTC. Its protein is CTSSGLANEQFF.

This clonotype was counted once. One junction end does not reproduce the germline sequence, and a read error may be involved. This sequence joins TRBV4-2 and TRBJ1-1, with TRBD1 as a possible D gene (6 bases). Per germline, CDR1 LGHNA and CDR2 YNFKEQ. The CDR3 sequence is 15 residues long. The CDR3 nucleotides read TGTGTCAGCAGCCAATCGGGACAAGGGTCGACTGAAGCTTTCTTT. As protein: CVSSQSGQGSTEAFF.

Relative to its sample, this clonotype is medium-sized. The chain couples TRBV11-3 to TRBJ2-3, with D hard to call. This CDR3 is built from 14 residues. Germline assignment: CDR1 SGHNT and CDR2 YENEEA. V lost 3 bases to trimming and J lost 0 bases, with 7 bases between them. The CDR3 DNA sequence: TGTGCCAGCAGCTTTGACACTAGCACAGATACGCAGTATTTT. Residues: CASSFDTSTDTQYF.

Concerning this clonotype itself: One end of the junction is discordant with germline, which a read error may explain. The genes are TRBV28 and TRBJ2-3, with D maybe TRBD2 (5 bases). Per the germline V gene, CDR1 is MDHEN and CDR2 is SYDVKM. The CDR3 has 16 amino acids. DNA for the CDR3: TGTGCCAGCAGTTTTCAGACGGGGTCAGGCACAGATATGCAGTATTTT. Its translation is CASSFQTGSGTDMQYF.